The sequence of this T cell receptor (beta chain) was determined in a study of cytomegalovirus exposure and HLA in healthy donors. CDR3 length: 19 amino acids. Study conclusions and caveats: It was about 180 TCR beta chains that were listed as cytomegalovirus-associated. Among the CMV-associated chains, a few were confirmed in vitro as specific for CMV antigens. According to an earlier analysis, most TCR beta V segments yielded productive rearrangements about 90% or about 30% of the time.

This PCR relied on a set of 60 Vbeta primers and 13 Jbeta primers. Per the authors' pipeline: About 11 million of 75 million to 85 million unique TCR beta chains were shared, per a later count. Measured with immunoSEQ multiplex PCR; TCRdb has only the in-frame clones, and not every one. V and J calls plus clone size are reproduced from that table; the DNA served to infer D and trimming. The sample includes roughly 80,000 clones, roughly 76% of them seen just once. As for this clone: Its antigen is unknown.

The receptor was isolated from a woman in her twenties or thirties in good health and CMV-seronegative. The sequenced sample was PBMCs. V and J are TRBV21-1 and TRBJ2-5; TRBD2, as called in the table, went unchecked against the DNA. TRBV21-1 is a pseudogene locus. The CDR3 here is CASSVTGTSGRGWWETQYF. The CDR3 bases are TGTGCCAGCAGCGTTACCGGGACTAGCGGGAGGGGATGGTGGGAGACCCAGTACTTC.